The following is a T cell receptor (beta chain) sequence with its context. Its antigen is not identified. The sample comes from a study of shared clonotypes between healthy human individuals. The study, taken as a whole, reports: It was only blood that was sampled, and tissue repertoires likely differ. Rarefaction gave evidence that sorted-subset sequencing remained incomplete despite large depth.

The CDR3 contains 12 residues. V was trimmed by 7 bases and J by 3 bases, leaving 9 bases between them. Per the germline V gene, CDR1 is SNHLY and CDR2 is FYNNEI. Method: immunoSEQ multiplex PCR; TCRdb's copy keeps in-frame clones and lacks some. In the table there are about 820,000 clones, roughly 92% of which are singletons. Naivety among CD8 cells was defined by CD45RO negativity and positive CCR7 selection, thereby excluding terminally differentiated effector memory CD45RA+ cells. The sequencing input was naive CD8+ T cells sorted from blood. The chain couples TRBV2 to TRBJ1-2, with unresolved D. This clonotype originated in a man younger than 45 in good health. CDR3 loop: CASMVSDYGYTF. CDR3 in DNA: TGTGCCAGCATGGTCTCTGACTATGGCTACACCTTC.